This TCR beta chain is drawn from a study of shared clonotypes between healthy human individuals. Naive CD8 populations comprised CD45RO-negative cells positively selected for CCR7, excluding terminally differentiated effector memory CD45RA+ cells. Every contributor of samples was a Caucasian grown-up residing in Nashville, Tennessee. Germline V gives CDR1 MDHEN, CDR2 SYDVKM. The V gene lost 3 bases and the J gene lost 2 bases, with 17 bases spanning the gap. This CDR3 has 16 residues. Replicate sorted-subset PCRs were loaded with around 220 ng DNA, roughly 33,000 T cell genomes. In the source study's methods: In the immunoSEQ data, sequences were junction-only and lacked quality scores, so filtering differed. Sequenced by immunoSEQ multiplex PCR; TCRdb stores in-frame clones only, minus some. V, J and clone size are taken as reported in that table, and D and trimming were inferred from the DNA itself. The sample shows under 1 million clones, about 96% of them seen only once.

The chain couples TRBV28 to TRBJ2-7, with D perhaps matching TRBD1 (5 bases). Sample: naive CD8+ T cells sorted from blood. The clonotype was recovered from a man aged 25-45 years in good health. The CDR3 sequence is CASSFAALNRTYEQYF. The CDR3 nucleotides are TGTGCCAGCAGTTTCGCTGCTCTTAACAGGACCTACGAGCAGTACTTC.